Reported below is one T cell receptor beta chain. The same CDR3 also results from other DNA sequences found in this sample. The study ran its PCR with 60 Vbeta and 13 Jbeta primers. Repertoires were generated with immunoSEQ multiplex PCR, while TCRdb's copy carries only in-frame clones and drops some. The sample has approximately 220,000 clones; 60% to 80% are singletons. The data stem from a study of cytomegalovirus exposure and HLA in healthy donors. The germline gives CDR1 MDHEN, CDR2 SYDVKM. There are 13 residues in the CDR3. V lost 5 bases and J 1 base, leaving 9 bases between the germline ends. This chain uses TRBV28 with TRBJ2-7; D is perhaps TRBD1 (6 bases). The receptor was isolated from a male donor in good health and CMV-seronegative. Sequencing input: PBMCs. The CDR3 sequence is CASSPGQSYEQYF. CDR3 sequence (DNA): TGTGCCAGCAGTCCGGGACAATCCTACGAGCAGTACTTC. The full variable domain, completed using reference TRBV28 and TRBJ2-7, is DVKVTQSSRYLVKRTGEKVFLECVQDMDHENMFWYRQDPGLGLRLIYFSYDVKMKEKGDIPEGYSVSREKKERFSLILESASTNQTSMYLCASSPGQSYEQYFGPGTRLTVT.